The rows below give T cell receptor beta chains drawn from one sample of a study of CXCR3-negative and CXCR3-positive naive CD8 T cells. TCRdb derives one entry per CDR3 protein from the 5' RACE reads, leaving out DNA. The sample shows approximately 9,700 distinct CDR3 sequences, and more than 0.9% sits with its ten largest clones. Sequencing used naive CXCR3- CD8+ T cells from blood. The source is a human donor in good health. Some clones in this sample may be carry-over from other donors' samples. Both conserved end residues are part of each CDR3. Rows may omit the clone size; those that give it use once, few, many or a size class.

j_call,clone_size,v_call,cdr3_aa
TRBJ2-1,NA,TRBV29-1,CSVEGSDRTRSYNEQFF
TRBJ1-1,NA,TRBV6-6,CASSYFDSRRNTEAFF
TRBJ1-5,medium-sized,TRBV6-6,CASSSQNIQDYSNQPQHF
TRBJ2-1,NA,TRBV20-1,CSASEGLVNEQFF
TRBJ2-7,NA,TRBV20-1,CSARDLGTSGTSYEQYF
TRBJ2-7,NA,TRBV7-9,CASSLVPGQGTKSSYEQYF
TRBJ1-1,medium-sized,TRBV27,CASSLKGGGRAEAFF
TRBJ2-7,medium-sized,TRBV4-1,CASSQFVATYEQYF
TRBJ2-7,NA,TRBV5-1,CASSLDGSPYEQYF
TRBJ1-1,NA,TRBV6-6,CARSYSQAEAFF
TRBJ2-1,NA,TRBV19,CASSTPRGSGLFDEQFF
TRBJ2-1,NA,TRBV7-2,CASSPRLAGWNNEQFF
TRBJ2-7,NA,TRBV20-1,CSARGGIRRTNEQYF
TRBJ1-1,NA,TRBV7-9,CASSLDLEAFF
TRBJ2-1,medium-sized,TRBV14,CASSQESLAGDPYNEQFF
TRBJ1-1,NA,TRBV7-9,CASSFGFEAFF
TRBJ2-3,NA,TRBV29-1,CSVDAGGARTDTQYF
TRBJ2-1,medium-sized,TRBV9,CASSVSDEQFF
TRBJ1-3,medium-sized,TRBV29-1,CSVGDGTGPYVSGNTIYF
TRBJ1-1,medium-sized,TRBV19,CASSFGQGDRAFF
TRBJ1-5,medium-sized,TRBV28,CASSPLLGGNQPQHF
TRBJ1-1,medium-sized,TRBV10-3,CAISDHSGVRANTEAFF
TRBJ2-5,NA,TRBV25-1,CASSDLGTHQETQYF
TRBJ1-1,medium-sized,TRBV25-1,CASNQGGEEAFF
TRBJ2-7,NA,TRBV15,CASQSGGRPEQYF
TRBJ2-1,NA,TRBV7-9,CASSLDPISGLSSYNEQFF
TRBJ2-5,NA,TRBV29-1,CSVTVRALQETQYF
TRBJ1-1,NA,TRBV20-1,CSARSISTGNTEAFF
TRBJ2-1,NA,TRBV5-1,CASSPSGTGADEQFF
TRBJ1-6,medium-sized,TRBV2,CASRPDSGSPLHF
TRBJ2-1,medium-sized,TRBV5-1,CASSPRTGEGEQFF
TRBJ2-3,NA,TRBV29-1,CSVEDRSLAGGKPTDTQYF
TRBJ2-7,NA,TRBV14,CASSQTAGGTYEQYF
TRBJ1-1,medium-sized,TRBV29-1,CSAKDGTNTEAFF
TRBJ2-1,NA,TRBV6-5,CASSYGGDWYEQFF
TRBJ2-5,medium-sized,TRBV20-1,CSARDSASGSWETQYF
TRBJ2-3,NA,TRBV28,CASSSPGLAGVMPVADTQYF
TRBJ2-1,NA,TRBV19,CASSIDGYSSYNEQFF
TRBJ1-5,medium-sized,TRBV27,CASSLGNSNQPQHF
TRBJ2-5,NA,TRBV20-1,CSARDTRLAVLQETQYF
TRBJ1-1,NA,TRBV20-1,CSARDAGWGNTEAFF
TRBJ2-1,NA,TRBV20-1,CSAREILAEQFF
TRBJ1-2,NA,TRBV20-1,CSAEDNYGYTF
TRBJ1-1,NA,TRBV29-1,CSVNTGRDTEAFF
TRBJ2-1,NA,TRBV10-3,CAISELLSDEQFF
TRBJ2-1,NA,TRBV6-4,CASRETSGSYNEQFF
TRBJ1-1,medium-sized,TRBV5-1,CASSLEDGNTEAFF
TRBJ2-7,medium-sized,TRBV12-3/TRBV12-4,CASSLLPSLGQYF
TRBJ2-7,NA,TRBV14,CASSETSGRSSYEQYF
TRBJ2-5,NA,TRBV2,CASDTTSGRQQETQYF